This TCR beta chain was sequenced for a study of shared clonotypes between healthy human individuals. For the study at large: Three CD4 naive, three CD4 memory, two CD8 naive and one CD8 memory plate were used per donor.

The naive CD8 population came from CD45RO-negative cells selected for CCR7, without terminally differentiated effector memory CD45RA+ cells. The germline CDR1 and CDR2 sequences are SGHNT and YYREEE (reference sequence). This CDR3 comprises 11 residues. With 1 base removed from V and 8 bases from J, the gap between germline ends came to 4 bases. An assay was performed, and its level was deep. Data came from immunoSEQ multiplex PCR; TCRdb stores just in-frame clones and leaves some out. Among about 2 million clones listed, 85% to 95% were seen once. The rearrangement uses TRBV5-4 and TRBJ2-1; D unclear. The source material was naive CD8+ T cells sorted from blood. The source is a young man in good health. CDR3 amino acids: CASSLSYEQFF. DNA for the CDR3: TGTGCCAGCAGCTTGTCGTATGAGCAGTTCTTC.